These T cell receptor beta chains were read from a single sample in a study of blood T cell repertoires in COVID-19. Sequenced by immunoSEQ multiplex PCR; TCRdb stores in-frame clones only, minus some. Among 150,000 to 200,000 clones listed, 86% were seen once. Source material: peripheral blood. The origin of the receptors is a man aged 45-65 years with active or convalescent COVID-19. The CDR3 runs from the conserved cysteine through the conserved F or W. The order of the fields is V gene, clone size, D gene, J gene, CDR3 DNA, CDR3 protein. D genes are given only for firm matches. Part of the rows lack a size; the others show once, few, many or a class for expanded clones.

V gene: TRBV29-1
clone size: .
D gene: .
J gene: TRBJ1-1
CDR3 DNA: TGCAGCGTTGAAGTAGTTAACACTGAAGCTTTCTTT
CDR3 protein: CSVEVVNTEAFF

V gene: TRBV30
clone size: .
D gene: .
J gene: TRBJ1-2
CDR3 DNA: TGTGCCTGGAGTGACGGGATAGCGGGCTATGGCTACACCTTC
CDR3 protein: CAWSDGIAGYGYTF

V gene: TRBV4-2
clone size: .
D gene: .
J gene: TRBJ2-3
CDR3 DNA: TGTGCCAGCAGCCAAGTGGCAGGGCCAGATACGCAGTATTTT
CDR3 protein: CASSQVAGPDTQYF

V gene: TRBV28
clone size: .
D gene: .
J gene: TRBJ1-2
CDR3 DNA: TGTGCCAGCAGTTTAGGAGGGTCATTTGGCTACACCTTC
CDR3 protein: CASSLGGSFGYTF

V gene: TRBV5-1
clone size: .
D gene: .
J gene: TRBJ2-1
CDR3 DNA: TGCGCCAGCAGCTCCCCCGGGGGAAGCTCCTACAATGAGCAGTTCTTC
CDR3 protein: CASSSPGGSSYNEQFF

V gene: TRBV3-1/TRBV3-2
clone size: .
D gene: .
J gene: TRBJ2-3
CDR3 DNA: TGTGCCGCCGGGTGGCTAGCCCGCACAGATACGCAGTATTTT
CDR3 protein: CAAGWLARTDTQYF

V gene: TRBV5-4
clone size: few
D gene: .
J gene: TRBJ2-2
CDR3 DNA: TGTGCCCAGGGGAAAGAGAACACCGGGGAGCTGTTTTTT
CDR3 protein: CAQGKENTGELFF

V gene: TRBV6-2/TRBV6-3
clone size: .
D gene: .
J gene: TRBJ1-4
CDR3 DNA: TGTGCCAGCAGTTACTTAAGCTCTGAAACTAATGAAAAACTGTTTTTT
CDR3 protein: CASSYLSSETNEKLFF

V gene: TRBV7-9
clone size: .
D gene: TRBD1
J gene: TRBJ1-6
CDR3 DNA: TGTGCCAGCAGCTTCAACAGGGGGTATAATTCACCCCTCCACTTT
CDR3 protein: CASSFNRGYNSPLHF

V gene: TRBV7-2
clone size: .
D gene: .
J gene: TRBJ1-5
CDR3 DNA: TGTGCCAGCAGCCACGGATATGGACATAGCAATCAGCCCCAGCATTTT
CDR3 protein: CASSHGYGHSNQPQHF

V gene: TRBV2
clone size: .
D gene: TRBD1
J gene: TRBJ1-1
CDR3 DNA: TGTGCCAGCAGGGGACAGGGGGTCACTGAAGCTTTCTTT
CDR3 protein: CASRGQGVTEAFF

V gene: TRBV4-3
clone size: .
D gene: .
J gene: TRBJ2-7
CDR3 DNA: TGCGCCAGCAGCCAAGACAGGGATCCCTACGAGCAGTACTTC
CDR3 protein: CASSQDRDPYEQYF

V gene: TRBV4-2
clone size: .
D gene: .
J gene: TRBJ2-3
CDR3 DNA: TGTGCCAGCAGCTCTTCGGCCGGGGTTGCAGATACGCAGTATTTT
CDR3 protein: CASSSSAGVADTQYF

V gene: TRBV7-9
clone size: .
D gene: .
J gene: TRBJ2-7
CDR3 DNA: TGTGCCAGCAGCTTCGACAGTTATTCCTACGAGCAGTACTTC
CDR3 protein: CASSFDSYSYEQYF

V gene: TRBV12-3/TRBV12-4
clone size: .
D gene: .
J gene: TRBJ1-3
CDR3 DNA: TGTGCCAGCAGTTTAGACCGCCGGAACACCATATATTTT
CDR3 protein: CASSLDRRNTIYF

V gene: TRBV6-5
clone size: .
D gene: .
J gene: TRBJ2-5
CDR3 DNA: TGTGCCAGCAGCCGCAAGCCGGACAACATAGAGACCCAGTACTTC
CDR3 protein: CASSRKPDNIETQYF

V gene: TRBV7-3
clone size: .
D gene: TRBD1
J gene: TRBJ2-7
CDR3 DNA: TGTGCCAGCAGCACCACAGGGGGCTCCACCTACGAGCAGTACTTC
CDR3 protein: CASSTTGGSTYEQYF

V gene: TRBV18
clone size: .
D gene: TRBD1
J gene: TRBJ1-4
CDR3 DNA: TGTGCCAGTTTCCAGGGGGCCGAGGATGAAAAACTGTTTTTT
CDR3 protein: CASFQGAEDEKLFF

V gene: TRBV30
clone size: .
D gene: TRBD1
J gene: TRBJ2-3
CDR3 DNA: TGTGCCTGGGCCGGGACAGGGGGCATCACAGATACGCAGTATTTT
CDR3 protein: CAWAGTGGITDTQYF

V gene: TRBV9
clone size: .
D gene: .
J gene: TRBJ1-3
CDR3 DNA: TGTGCCAGCAGCGCAGGGGTTTCTGGAAACACCATATATTTT
CDR3 protein: CASSAGVSGNTIYF

V gene: TRBV7-2
clone size: .
D gene: .
J gene: TRBJ1-1
CDR3 DNA: TGTGCCAGCAGCTTCGCGACAGGGAACACTGAAGCTTTCTTT
CDR3 protein: CASSFATGNTEAFF

V gene: TRBV12-3/TRBV12-4
clone size: .
D gene: TRBD2
J gene: TRBJ2-3
CDR3 DNA: TGTGCCACTAGTAGCGGGAGCACAGATACGCAGTATTTT
CDR3 protein: CATSSGSTDTQYF

V gene: TRBV18
clone size: .
D gene: TRBD1
J gene: TRBJ1-2
CDR3 DNA: TGTGCCAGCTCACCGGGACAGATAAACGCTAACTATGGCTACACCTTC
CDR3 protein: CASSPGQINANYGYTF

V gene: TRBV2
clone size: .
D gene: .
J gene: TRBJ2-3
CDR3 DNA: TGTGCCAGCAGTTTCACAGCCCCTAGCACAGATACGCAGTATTTT
CDR3 protein: CASSFTAPSTDTQYF

V gene: TRBV3-1/TRBV3-2
clone size: once
D gene: TRBD1
J gene: TRBJ1-2
CDR3 DNA: TGTGCCACACAGGGGGCGGCTGCTGGCTACACCTTC
CDR3 protein: CATQGAAAGYTF

V gene: TRBV7-9
clone size: .
D gene: .
J gene: TRBJ2-7
CDR3 DNA: TGTGCCAGCAGCGCCGCAGGGAACTCCTACGAGCAGTACTTC
CDR3 protein: CASSAAGNSYEQYF

V gene: TRBV19
clone size: .
D gene: TRBD1
J gene: TRBJ1-1
CDR3 DNA: TGTGCCAGTAGTGCCCCGGGACAGGGGGACACTGAAGCTTTCTTT
CDR3 protein: CASSAPGQGDTEAFF

V gene: TRBV14
clone size: .
D gene: TRBD1
J gene: TRBJ2-1
CDR3 DNA: TGTGCCAGCAGCCAACTCACAGGGGGCTCCTACAATGAGCAGTTCTTC
CDR3 protein: CASSQLTGGSYNEQFF

V gene: TRBV7-2
clone size: .
D gene: .
J gene: TRBJ2-1
CDR3 DNA: TGTGCCAGCAGAACCTCAGGGTGGTCGGGAGTCTACAATGAGCAGTTCTTC
CDR3 protein: CASRTSGWSGVYNEQFF

V gene: TRBV24-1
clone size: .
D gene: TRBD2
J gene: TRBJ2-3
CDR3 DNA: TGTGCCACCAGTGATTTGAGCCTAGCGGGAGCTAGCACAGATACGCAGTATTTT
CDR3 protein: CATSDLSLAGASTDTQYF

V gene: TRBV4-3
clone size: .
D gene: TRBD2
J gene: TRBJ2-2
CDR3 DNA: TGCGCCAGCAGCCAAGTCTTTGGGCTAGCGGGGGGGGCGAACACCGGGGAGCTGTTTTTT
CDR3 protein: CASSQVFGLAGGANTGELFF

V gene: TRBV5-1
clone size: .
D gene: .
J gene: TRBJ2-7
CDR3 DNA: TGCGCCAGCAGCTTAGACAACTCCTACGAGCAGTACTTC
CDR3 protein: CASSLDNSYEQYF

V gene: TRBV11-2
clone size: .
D gene: TRBD1
J gene: TRBJ2-2
CDR3 DNA: TGTGCCAGCAGCCCAGGAAAAGGGGACAGGAAGGGGACCGGGGAGCTGTTTTTT
CDR3 protein: CASSPGKGDRKGTGELFF

V gene: TRBV5-6
clone size: once
D gene: .
J gene: TRBJ2-1
CDR3 DNA: TGTGCCAGCACCTTAGTAGGACAGTCCTACAATGAGCAGTTCTTC
CDR3 protein: CASTLVGQSYNEQFF

V gene: TRBV30
clone size: once
D gene: .
J gene: TRBJ1-5
CDR3 DNA: TGTGCCTGGACACGGGGCAATCAGCCCCAGCATTTT
CDR3 protein: CAWTRGNQPQHF

V gene: TRBV18
clone size: .
D gene: TRBD1
J gene: TRBJ1-1
CDR3 DNA: TGTGCCAGCTCACCACAGGCGGACAGGGGGCTGGCCACTTTCTTT
CDR3 protein: CASSPQADRGLATFF

V gene: TRBV29-1
clone size: .
D gene: .
J gene: TRBJ1-1
CDR3 DNA: TGCAGCGTTGGGGGGGGGAACACTGAAGCTTTCTTT
CDR3 protein: CSVGGGNTEAFF

V gene: TRBV28
clone size: few
D gene: .
J gene: TRBJ1-3
CDR3 DNA: TGTGCCAGCAGTTTAGGACAACGAAACACCATATATTTT
CDR3 protein: CASSLGQRNTIYF

V gene: TRBV6-5
clone size: .
D gene: .
J gene: TRBJ1-4
CDR3 DNA: TGTGCCAGCAGCTGGGACAAGTTTCAGAATGAAAAACTGTTTTTT
CDR3 protein: CASSWDKFQNEKLFF

V gene: TRBV4-1
clone size: .
D gene: TRBD2
J gene: TRBJ2-5
CDR3 DNA: TGCGCCAGCAGCCAAGATTCCGGGACTAATTTGGCCCAGTACTTC
CDR3 protein: CASSQDSGTNLAQYF